This entry describes one T cell receptor (beta chain). The junction does not match germline at one end; this may be a read error. This sample was taken from a study of blood T cells in healthy people across ages. Sample-barcoded 5' priming and a J-beta primer mix drove a second PCR of roughly 6 to 12 cycles. MiXCR was run by TCRdb on the 5' RACE reads, yielding one entry per CDR3 protein. Of fewer than 750,000 distinct CDR3 sequences listed, around 52% are singletons. CDR3 length equals 11 residues. CDR1 and CDR2 from the germline V gene are SGHTA and FQGNSA. The sequencing input was blood. V and J are TRBV7-2 and TRBJ1-1; D is ambiguous. This TCR was recovered from a woman of 80 years or more in good health. CDR3 region: CAGSFGRGAFF. The CDR3 DNA reads TGTGCCGGCAGCTTCGGACGCGGAGCTTTCTTT.